One and the same sample provided the 7 T cell receptor beta chains below, sequenced in a study of read filtering for tumor transcriptome and immune sequencing. Molecular barcoded adaptors covering alpha/delta and beta/gamma chains were used on approximately 400 ng RNA. TCRdb processed the reads anew with MiXCR; each CDR3 protein has one entry. In the table there are more than 30,000 distinct CDR3 sequences, roughly 13% of which are singletons. The sample consisted of a population of CD138-negative cells sorted from bone marrow. The receptor set was obtained from a donor at least 40 years old with multiple myeloma.

This clonotype appeared many times. This chain connects TRBV5-4 to TRBJ1-1; D remains unclear. The CDR3 extends over 15 amino acids. Germline CDR1 SGHNT, CDR2 YYREEE (reference sequence). Trimming took off 0 bases at V and 4 bases at J, with 13 bases between the two ends. The CDR3 bases are TGTGCCAGCAGCTTGGATGCGGGTTACGGCACTGAAGCTTTCTTT. This codes for CASSLDAGYGTEAFF.

This clonotype has a count of ten or more. This rearrangement joins TRBV30 to TRBJ1-6; tentatively, D is TRBD1 (6 bases). V was cut by 4 bases and J by 10 bases, with 11 bases left in between. From germline, CDR1 is GTSNPN and CDR2 SVGIG (reference sequence). The length of the CDR3 is 12 residues. CDR3 in DNA: TGTGCCTGGAAGGGGGAAGGGTCACCCCTCCACTTT. The encoded protein is CAWKGEGSPLHF.

In its sample, this clonotype was seen many times. The V and J genes are TRBV7-6 and TRBJ1-4, with no clear D. The CDR3 length is 12 residues. The V gene lost 1 base and the J gene lost 12 bases, with 9 bases spanning the gap. Germline V gene data show CDR1 as SGHVS and CDR2 as FNYEAQ. In nucleotides, the CDR3 is TGTGCCAGCAGCTTAGTGAACGGTGAACTGTTTTTT. It is translated as CASSLVNGELFF.

This clonotype was recorded many times. The V call is TRBV27, the J call TRBJ1-1, with TRBD1 identical over 7 bases. This CDR3 comprises 11 residues. Germline V gives CDR1 MNHEY, CDR2 SMNVEV (reference sequence). V shed 8 bases and J 5 bases; nucleotides not matched to a gene: 2. DNA for the CDR3: TGTGCCAGCGACAGGGAAACTGAAGCTTTCTTT. This translates into CASDRETEAFF.

This clonotype was observed at least ten times. This chain uses TRBV9 with TRBJ1-1; weak D call: TRBD1 (6 bases). Germline lookup yields CDR1 SGDLS and CDR2 YYNGEE. The CDR3 covers 14 residues. The ends were cut back, 1 base at V and 4 bases at J, with 11 bases in the middle. CDR3 sequence (DNA): TGTGCCAGCAGCGTACTGGACAGTCTCACTGAAGCTTTCTTT. It translates to CASSVLDSLTEAFF.

Ten or more counts support this clonotype. The chain carries TRBV7-2 and TRBJ2-4; D might be TRBD1 (5 bases). This CDR3 contains 13 residues. Germline V gene sequence: CDR1 SGHTA, CDR2 FQGNSA. The ends were cut back, 5 bases at V and 4 bases at J, with 9 bases in the middle. CDR3 nucleotide sequence: TGTGCCAGCAGCCTGTCAGGGAAAAACATTCAGTACTTC. Its translation: CASSLSGKNIQYF.

This clonotype was counted at least ten times. The chain couples TRBV6-1 to TRBJ2-7; no definite D call. Per the germline V gene, CDR1 is MNHNS and CDR2 is SASEGT. Trimming cost V 4 bases and J 1 base, with 11 bases left between them. The CDR3 covers 14 residues. The CDR3 nucleotides read TGTGCCAGCAGTGTAACAGAAGGATCCTACGAGCAGTACTTC. Translated: CASSVTEGSYEQYF.